Below, 25 T cell receptor beta chains from the same sample are listed, as sequenced in a study of blood T cell repertoires in COVID-19. The repertoire was sequenced with immunoSEQ multiplex PCR; TCRdb's copy has only in-frame clones and lacks some. Altogether roughly 54,000 clones are present, 85% to 95% being singletons, with the ten largest covering approximately 4.1%. The sample consisted of peripheral blood. The receptors originated from a man over 45 with acute or convalescent COVID-19.

The table lists this clone with a count of one. This chain uses TRBV19 with TRBJ2-2; a possible D gene is TRBD1 (6 bases). This CDR3 is 14 amino acids long. Trimming shortened V by 3 bases and J by 4 bases, and 9 bases separated the two germline ends. Germline CDR1 and CDR2: LNHDA and SQIVND (reference sequence). CDR3: CASSISGVTGELFF. CDR3 DNA: TGTGCCAGTAGTATTTCAGGGGTCACCGGGGAGCTGTTTTTT.

V is TRBV28 and J is TRBJ1-2; 12 nucleotides line up with TRBD1. This CDR3 spans 16 amino acids. V lost 4 bases, J lost 7 bases, and 10 bases stayed unmatched. From germline, CDR1 is MDHEN and CDR2 SYDVKM. CDR3 nucleotide sequence: TGTGCCAGCAGTTCAATTCCGGGACAGGGGGCTGGTGGCTACACCTTC. Its translation: CASSSIPGQGAGGYTF.

Here the CDR3 DNA reads TGTGCCAGTAGTAGCGGGAGGGCCTTTTACGAGCAGTACTTC. It is translated as CASSSGRAFYEQYF. The genes are TRBV19 and TRBJ2-7; the match to TRBD2 covers 9 bases. CDR1 and CDR2 (germline): LNHDA, SQIVND (reference sequence). This CDR3 contains 14 residues. With V trimmed by 4 bases and J by 4 bases, 5 bases remained unmatched.

The J gene is TRBJ1-5, the V gene TRBV12-3 or TRBV12-4; the D is unclear. Trimming stripped 5 bases from V and 2 bases from J, with 4 bases between. The CDR3 totals 12 residues. The CDR3 spells CASSPGNQPQHF. DNA for the CDR3: TGTGCCAGCAGTCCAGGCAATCAGCCCCAGCATTTT.

The genes are TRBV6-5 and TRBJ2-7, with D possibly TRBD1 on 5 matching bases. With 2 bases removed from V and 6 bases from J, the gap between germline ends came to 8 bases. The CDR3 extends over 12 amino acids. Germline assignment: CDR1 MNHEY and CDR2 SVGAGI. CDR3 protein: CASSYMGREQYF. The CDR3 DNA reads as TGTGCCAGCAGTTACATGGGGCGCGAGCAGTACTTC.

This chain joins TRBV6-5 and TRBJ2-3, with TRBD1 identical over 7 bases. This CDR3 region has 15 residues. Germline CDR1 MNHEY, CDR2 SVGAGI. Losses at the gene ends were 4 bases for V and 2 bases for J; bases not matched to a gene: 6. DNA for the CDR3: TGTGCCAGCAGTTTAGGGGACAGCCCCACAGATACGCAGTATTTT. This encodes CASSLGDSPTDTQYF.

V and J are TRBV24-1 and TRBJ1-2, with 7 bases that match TRBD1. The germline gives CDR1 KGHDR, CDR2 SFDVKD. This CDR3 spans 14 amino acids. The V segment lost 4 bases and the J segment 8 bases; nucleotides outside the gene matches: 9. This CDR3 reads CATSDHPTGQGYTF. The DNA of the CDR3 is TGTGCCACCAGTGACCATCCGACAGGGCAGGGCTACACCTTC.

This clone was seen a handful of times. The chain recombines TRBV30 with TRBJ1-4; a possible D gene is TRBD1 (5 bases). The V end lost 1 base, the J end lost 8 bases, and 8 bases lay between the germline ends. This CDR3 comprises 12 residues. From germline, CDR1 is GTSNPN and CDR2 SVGIG (reference sequence). This CDR3 is CAWSGQYEKLFF. CDR3 DNA sequence: TGTGCCTGGAGTGGACAGTACGAAAAACTGTTTTTT.

The CDR3 DNA reads TGCAGTGCTAGTGGGGCCGACAGGGGAGAGTGGGGCTACACCTTC. It yields the protein CSASGADRGEWGYTF. The chain combines TRBV20-1 with TRBJ1-2; 8 nucleotides agree with TRBD1. The CDR3 totals 15 residues. The V gene's germline CDR1 is DFQATT and CDR2 SNEGSKA (reference sequence). The V and J ends lost 3 bases and 8 bases, in that order; junction bases with no gene match: 14.

The J gene is TRBJ1-1, the V gene TRBV10-3; perhaps TRBD1 as D (5 bases). The V end was cut by 6 bases, the J end by 9 bases, with 20 bases between. Per germline, CDR1 ENHRY and CDR2 SYGVKD. There are 14 residues in the CDR3. The DNA of the CDR3 is TGTGCCATCAGAAGTCCCGAGGCCGGGGGAAAAGCTTTCTTT. Encoded protein: CAIRSPEAGGKAFF.

The chain has TRBV10-1 and TRBJ2-7; 10 bases fit TRBD2. CDR1 and CDR2 (germline): WNHNN, SYGVQD (reference sequence). The length of the CDR3 is 15 residues. With V trimmed by 4 bases and J by 0 bases, 3 bases remained unmatched. The CDR3 DNA is TGCGCCAGCAGTGTCGGACTAGCGGACTCCTACGAGCAGTACTTC. Protein product: CASSVGLADSYEQYF.

The chain joins TRBV19 to TRBJ1-6; 8 nucleotides match TRBD1. Germline CDR1 is LNHDA and CDR2 is SQIVND (reference sequence). Unmatched junction bases numbered 5, after V lost 6 bases and J lost 7 bases. CDR3 size: 14 residues. The CDR3 region is CASSGQGSNSPLHF. The CDR3 DNA reads TGTGCCAGTAGCGGACAGGGTAGCAATTCACCCCTCCACTTT.

This chain joins TRBV27 and TRBJ1-5, with a weak D call TRBD1 (6 bases). The CDR3 extends over 15 amino acids. Trimming stripped 2 bases from V and 0 bases from J, with 8 bases between. Looked up from germline, CDR1 is MNHEY and CDR2 is SMNVEV (reference sequence). DNA for the CDR3: TGTGCCAGCAGTTTAGCCAGGGGTAGCAATCAGCCCCAGCATTTT. Translated: CASSLARGSNQPQHF.

The gene calls are TRBV11-2 and TRBJ1-2; a weak D match, TRBD1 (5 bases). CDR3 length: 18 amino acids. The germline V gene has CDR1 SGHAT and CDR2 FQNNGV. V lost 2 bases, J lost 6 bases, and 25 bases lay in between. Written as DNA, the CDR3 is TGTGCCAGCAGCTTACCCTCTTCGATCCAACGGGGGAGGGATGGCTACACCTTC. This codes for CASSLPSSIQRGRDGYTF.

J is TRBJ2-7 and V is TRBV2; D remains unclear. Germline lookup yields CDR1 SNHLY and CDR2 FYNNEI. The CDR3 is 15 amino acids. V lost 4 bases to trimming and J lost 0 bases, with 13 bases between them. The CDR3 reads CASSVGYTYSYEQYF. The CDR3 DNA follows: TGTGCCAGCAGTGTCGGGTACACCTACTCCTACGAGCAGTACTTC.

The chain joins TRBV20-1 to TRBJ2-7; TRBD1 is a possible D gene (6 bases). The germline V and J ends were trimmed by 7 bases and 2 bases, with 9 bases remaining between them. This CDR3 spans 11 amino acids. Germline CDR1 reads DFQATT; CDR2 reads SNEGSKA (reference sequence). For the CDR3, the DNA is TGCAGTGTGGCAGGGGCCTACGAGCAGTACTTC. Residues: CSVAGAYEQYF.

The genes are TRBV2 and TRBJ2-3, with no clear D. The CDR3 has 12 amino acids. Trimming cost V 7 bases and J 0 bases, with 5 bases left between them. CDR1 and CDR2 from the germline V gene are SNHLY and FYNNEI. CDR3 DNA: TGTGCCAGCATGGGCAGCACAGATACGCAGTATTTT. It specifies CASMGSTDTQYF. Using reference TRBV2 and TRBJ2-3 for the parts outside the CDR3, the full variable domain is EPEVTQTPSHQVTQMGQEVILRCVPISNHLYFYWYRQILGQKVEFLVSFYNNEISEKSEIFDDQFSVERPDGSNFTLKIRSTKLEDSAMYFCASMGSTDTQYFGPGTRLTVL.

The gene calls are TRBV30 and TRBJ2-4; 8 bases match TRBD1. This CDR3 is built from 12 residues. The ends lost 3 bases at V and 8 bases at J; junction bases unmatched: 3. CDR1 GTSNPN and CDR2 SVGIG come from the germline V gene (reference sequence). CDR3 DNA sequence: TGTGCCTGGAGCCCGACAGGGGACATTCAGTACTTC. As protein: CAWSPTGDIQYF.

A word on this clone: Germline is not matched at one junction end, which may reflect a read error. The gene calls are TRBV11-2 and TRBJ2-1, with 16 nucleotides matching TRBD2. The CDR3 totals 16 residues. Germline V lookup: CDR1 SGHAT, CDR2 FQNNGV. This chain's CDR3 is CASSSKRGLAGGPTVF. CDR3 DNA sequence: TGTGCCAGCAGCTCCAAAAGGGGACTAGCGGGAGGGCCTACGGTCTTC.

The CDR3 DNA follows: TGTGCCAGTAGTACACACCGGGAAACCTACGAGCAGTACTTC. It codes for CASSTHRETYEQYF. The chain employs TRBV19 and TRBJ2-7; weak D call: TRBD2 (5 bases). Trimming shortened V by 4 bases and J by 2 bases, and 12 bases separated the two germline ends. Looked up from germline, CDR1 is LNHDA and CDR2 is SQIVND (reference sequence). The CDR3 has 14 amino acids.

Details on this clone: A read error may account for a junction end that differs from germline. The chain employs TRBV18 and TRBJ1-4; no clear D. The CDR3 consists of 15 residues. CDR1 KGHSH and CDR2 LQKENI come from the germline V gene. The CDR3, as DNA: TGTGCCAGCTCACCATCTCTCACAACCAATGAAAAACTGTTTTTT. It specifies CASSPSLTTNEKLFF.

The chain links TRBV19 to TRBJ1-2, with D possibly being TRBD1 (5 bases). Trimming stripped 6 bases from V and 5 bases from J, with 10 bases between. The germline V gene encodes CDR1 LNHDA and CDR2 SQIVND (reference sequence). This CDR3 has 12 residues. In nucleotides, the CDR3 is TGTGCCAGTAGGACAGCCCCTTATGGCTACACCTTC. This sequence encodes CASRTAPYGYTF.

This chain connects TRBV7-9 to TRBJ1-6, with D possibly matching TRBD1 (6 bases). Trimming left V 5 bases short and J 7 bases short, with 15 bases between. CDR1 and CDR2 (germline): SEHNR, FQNEAQ (reference sequence). CDR3 length equals 15 residues. The CDR3 spells CASSKRTEENSPLHF. CDR3 sequence (DNA): TGTGCCAGCAGCAAGAGGACAGAGGAAAATTCACCCCTCCACTTT. Full variable domain (remainder filled in from reference TRBV7-9 and TRBJ1-6): DTGVSQNPRHKITKRGQNVTFRCDPISEHNRLYWYRQTLGQGPEFLTYFQNEAQLEKSRLLSDRFSAERPKGSFSTLEIQRTEQGDSAMYLCASSKRTEENSPLHFGNGTRLTVT.

This clone was counted between two and nine times. This chain uses TRBV11-2 with TRBJ2-7; weak D call: TRBD2 (5 bases). From germline, CDR1 is SGHAT and CDR2 FQNNGV. Trimming pared 8 bases from V and 2 bases from J, leaving 7 bases between. This CDR3 is 11 amino acids long. CDR3 loop: CASGLTYEQYF. The CDR3 bases are TGTGCCAGCGGACTGACCTACGAGCAGTACTTC.

V gene TRBV7-2 combines with J gene TRBJ2-5; weak D call: TRBD1 (6 bases). Per the germline V gene, CDR1 is SGHTA and CDR2 is FQGNSA. The CDR3 has 16 residues. V lost 0 bases to trimming and J lost 4 bases, with 15 bases between them. The CDR3 spells CASSLAAAGAPETQYF. CDR3 bases: TGTGCCAGCAGCTTAGCGGCGGCAGGGGCCCCAGAGACCCAGTACTTC. Together with reference TRBV7-2 and TRBJ2-5, the CDR3 gives the full variable domain: GAGVSQSPSNKVTEKGKDVELRCDPISGHTALYWYRQSLGQGLEFLIYFQGNSAPDKSGLPSDRFSAERTGGSVSTLTIQRTQQEDSAVYLCASSLAAAGAPETQYFGPGTRLLVL.